Presented here are 14 T cell receptor beta chains from one specimen sequenced in a study of blood T cell repertoires in COVID-19. Profiled with immunoSEQ multiplex PCR; TCRdb holds only in-frame clones, not every one. The data contain 90,000 to 150,000 clones, 85% to 90% of them singletons. The sample consisted of peripheral blood. These receptors were collected from an elderly man with acute or convalescent COVID-19.

This chain connects TRBV6-2 or TRBV6-3 to TRBJ1-6; D unclear. Germline V CDR1 and CDR2: MNHEY, SVGEGT. Trimming cost V 2 bases and J 7 bases, with 18 bases left between them. The CDR3 totals 17 residues. The CDR3 sequence is CASSYRPSRPGNSPLHF. The CDR3, as DNA: TGTGCCAGCAGTTACCGACCGAGCAGGCCGGGGAATTCACCCCTCCACTTT.

This clone was seen only once. The rearrangement joins TRBV5-4 to TRBJ2-5; the D gene is possibly TRBD2 (6 bases). Germline assignment: CDR1 SGHNT and CDR2 YYREEE (reference sequence). The CDR3 is 13 residues long. Trimming took off 4 bases at V and 1 base at J, with 8 bases between the two ends. The CDR3: CASSRDFQETQYF. The CDR3 nucleotides are TGTGCCAGCAGCAGGGACTTCCAAGAGACCCAGTACTTC.

The J gene is TRBJ2-3, the V gene TRBV19, with D maybe TRBD1 (5 bases). CDR1 is LNHDA and CDR2 is SQIVND in the germline V gene (reference sequence). V gave up 5 bases and J gave up 2 bases, with 11 bases separating them. The CDR3 sequence is 14 residues long. The CDR3 DNA reads as TGTGCCAGTAGTCCCCCAGGGAACACAGATACGCAGTATTTT. This gives the protein CASSPPGNTDTQYF.

This rearrangement joins TRBV4-2 to TRBJ2-1, with 7 bases lining up with TRBD2. Germline loops: CDR1 LGHNA, CDR2 YNFKEQ. The CDR3 sequence is 16 residues long. Trimming took 1 base from V and 3 from J; bases not matched to a gene: 6. The CDR3 sequence: CASSQGTGGVYNEQFF. The CDR3 nucleotides read TGTGCCAGCAGCCAAGGGACGGGAGGCGTCTACAATGAGCAGTTCTTC.

V gene TRBV28 combines with J gene TRBJ2-2; D is unresolved. Per the germline V gene, CDR1 is MDHEN and CDR2 is SYDVKM. Trimming took off 4 bases at V and 4 bases at J, with 13 bases between the two ends. There are 15 residues in the CDR3. DNA for the CDR3: TGTGCCAGCAGTTGGGTTGGTACGGGCACCGGGGAGCTGTTTTTT. Its translation is CASSWVGTGTGELFF. Filled out from reference TRBV28 and TRBJ2-2, the complete variable domain reads DVKVTQSSRYLVKRTGEKVFLECVQDMDHENMFWYRQDPGLGLRLIYFSYDVKMKEKGDIPEGYSVSREKKERFSLILESASTNQTSMYLCASSWVGTGTGELFFGEGSRLTVL.

The rearrangement uses TRBV5-5 and TRBJ2-4, with a weak D call TRBD2 (5 bases). Germline assignment: CDR1 SGHKS and CDR2 YYEKEE (reference sequence). The CDR3 totals 15 residues. V lost 0 bases to trimming and J lost 2 bases, with 9 bases between them. The DNA of the CDR3 is TGTGCCAGCAGCTTGGCCGGGGTTTCCAAAAACATTCAGTACTTC. Its translation: CASSLAGVSKNIQYF.

The genes are TRBV6-5 and TRBJ1-2; 8 bases match TRBD1. After removal of 0 bases from V and 6 bases from J, the junction contained 9 bases not matched to a gene. Germline V gives CDR1 MNHEY, CDR2 SVGAGI. This CDR3 contains 16 residues. For the CDR3, the DNA is TGTGCCAGCAGTTACTCGTCCGGCAGGGGGCGCGATGGCTACACCTTC. It specifies CASSYSSGRGRDGYTF.

This clone was counted a few times. This chain uses TRBV6-1 with TRBJ1-5, with TRBD1 matching over 7 bases. CDR1 and CDR2 from the germline V gene are MNHNS and SASEGT. The length of the CDR3 is 14 residues. J was trimmed by 6 bases and V by 2 bases; bases with no gene match: 4. The CDR3 DNA reads TGTGCCAGCAGTGAATCAGGGGGACGTCAGCCCCAGCATTTT. This gives the protein CASSESGGRQPQHF.

The rearrangement uses TRBV28 and TRBJ2-7; 8 positions match TRBD2. CDR1 is MDHEN and CDR2 is SYDVKM in the germline V gene. The CDR3 is 16 residues long. J gave up 1 base and V 7 bases, and 12 bases lay outside the gene matches. CDR3 sequence: CASTLSGQRESYEQYF. As DNA, the CDR3 is TGTGCCAGCACCTTAAGTGGCCAGCGGGAGTCCTACGAGCAGTACTTC.

The V and J genes are TRBV28 and TRBJ1-4; TRBD1 agrees at 9 bases. This CDR3 has 14 amino acids. Trimming at V came to 3 bases and at J to 16 bases, leaving 12 bases not matched to a gene. The V gene's germline CDR1 is MDHEN and CDR2 SYDVKM. The CDR3 spells CASSLSPGQGDPFF. CDR3 nucleotide sequence: TGTGCCAGCAGTTTGAGTCCGGGACAGGGTGATCCGTTTTTT.

This clone appeared once. This chain uses TRBV20-1 with TRBJ1-1; D is perhaps TRBD1 (5 bases). Trimming removed 5 bases at V and 5 bases at J, with 9 bases between. CDR3 length: 11 residues. The germline CDR1 and CDR2 sequences are DFQATT and SNEGSKA (reference sequence). CDR3 bases: TGCAGTGCTGCGGGGCGGACTGAAGCTTTCTTT. Its translation: CSAAGRTEAFF.

The chain has TRBV2 and TRBJ1-4; tentative D call: TRBD1 (5 bases). The V end was cut by 7 bases, the J end by 3 bases, with 12 bases between. The CDR3 is made up of 14 amino acids. Germline V gives CDR1 SNHLY, CDR2 FYNNEI. This CDR3 reads CASNPQGANEKLFF. CDR3 nucleotides: TGTGCCAGCAACCCCCAGGGTGCTAATGAAAAACTGTTTTTT.

This rearrangement joins TRBV5-1 to TRBJ1-1; 9 bases align to TRBD1. Germline trimming cut 4 bases from V and 0 bases from J; bases unmatched to any gene: 16. Germline CDR1 is SGHRS and CDR2 is YFSETQ. The CDR3 extends over 19 amino acids. CDR3 in amino acids: CASSRALGQGRLMNTEAFF. The DNA of the CDR3 is TGCGCCAGCAGCCGTGCTCTGGGACAGGGTAGGCTAATGAACACTGAAGCTTTCTTT.

This clone was detected once. The chain links TRBV28 to TRBJ1-5, with no clear D. Germline V gives CDR1 MDHEN, CDR2 SYDVKM. V lost 3 bases to trimming and J lost 4 bases, with 7 bases between them. The CDR3 loop spans 13 amino acids. Written as DNA, the CDR3 is TGTGCCAGCAGTTTTGGCGGGAATCAGCCCCAGCATTTT. This translates into CASSFGGNQPQHF. The full variable domain, completed using reference TRBV28 and TRBJ1-5, is DVKVTQSSRYLVKRTGEKVFLECVQDMDHENMFWYRQDPGLGLRLIYFSYDVKMKEKGDIPEGYSVSREKKERFSLILESASTNQTSMYLCASSFGGNQPQHFGDGTRLSIL.